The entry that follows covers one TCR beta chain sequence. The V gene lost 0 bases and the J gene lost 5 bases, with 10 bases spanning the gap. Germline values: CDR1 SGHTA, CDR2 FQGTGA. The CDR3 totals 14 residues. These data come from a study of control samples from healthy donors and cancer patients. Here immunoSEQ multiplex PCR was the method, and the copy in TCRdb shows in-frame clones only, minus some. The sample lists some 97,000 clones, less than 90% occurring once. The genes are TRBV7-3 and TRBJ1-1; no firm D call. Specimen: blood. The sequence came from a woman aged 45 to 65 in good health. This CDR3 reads CASSLTSPATEAFF. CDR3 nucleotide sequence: TGTGCCAGCAGCTTAACTTCCCCGGCAACTGAAGCTTTCTTT.